Shown below are 17 T cell receptor beta chains from a single sample sequenced in a study of blood T cell repertoires in COVID-19. The assay was immunoSEQ multiplex PCR, and TCRdb's table has in-frame clones only and misses some. The table lists about 63,000 clones, 80% to 95% of them singletons. Source material: peripheral blood. These receptor sequences come from a man in his fifties with active COVID-19.

This sequence joins TRBV10-3 and TRBJ1-1; possibly TRBD1 for D (5 bases). The CDR3 covers 15 residues. Trimming left V 6 bases short and J 0 bases short, with 14 bases between. In germline, CDR1 is ENHRY, CDR2 SYGVKD. As DNA, the CDR3 is TGTGCCATCAGCGCCGCGGGACGGATGAACACTGAAGCTTTCTTT. Translated, it gives CAISAAGRMNTEAFF.

This clone was found once. The chain employs TRBV19 and TRBJ2-7; perhaps TRBD2 as D (6 bases). The germline V and J ends were trimmed by 5 bases and 1 base, with 18 bases remaining between them. The CDR3 totals 16 residues. Germline CDR1 and CDR2: LNHDA and SQIVND (reference sequence). CDR3 protein: CASSPRAYAGSYEQYF. The CDR3, as DNA: TGTGCCAGTAGTCCTCGGGCTTACGCGGGGTCCTACGAGCAGTACTTC.

CDR3 protein: CASSLGRGGGTNEKLFF. The CDR3 DNA follows: TGTGCCAGCAGCTTAGGGAGGGGCGGGGGAACTAATGAAAAACTGTTTTTT. The chain combines TRBV7-8 with TRBJ1-4, with D perhaps matching TRBD1 (5 bases). Germline loops: CDR1 SGHVS, CDR2 FQNEAQ. This CDR3 contains 17 residues. Trimming took off 1 base at V and 1 base at J, with 13 bases between the two ends.

This chain joins TRBV28 and TRBJ2-7; 9 bases match TRBD1. The CDR3 contains 16 residues. V gave up 2 bases and J gave up 2 bases; unmatched junction bases: 7. CDR1 is MDHEN, CDR2 SYDVKM, per germline. The CDR3 reads CASSLLPGQGTYEQYF. The DNA of the CDR3 is TGTGCCAGCAGTTTACTACCGGGACAGGGTACCTACGAGCAGTACTTC.

V usage is TRBV6-4 and J usage is TRBJ2-2; no clear D. V was shortened by 4 bases and J by 4 bases, with 7 bases between the two germline ends. The CDR3 totals 13 residues. The germline gives CDR1 MRHNA, CDR2 SNTAGT. The CDR3 spells CASSVTRTGELFF. As DNA, the CDR3 is TGTGCCAGCAGTGTAACGCGCACCGGGGAGCTGTTTTTT.

Concerning this clone itself: One junction end disagrees with the germline gene, perhaps due to a read error. The genes are TRBV5-1 and TRBJ2-1; 10 bases map to TRBD1. The CDR3 loop spans 19 amino acids. Germline assignment: CDR1 SGHRS and CDR2 YFSETQ. The CDR3: CASTLTWTGGSETYNEQFF. The CDR3 DNA reads TGCGCCAGCACCTTGACCTGGACAGGGGGAAGCGAGACCTACAATGAGCAGTTCTTC.

V gene TRBV5-1 combines with J gene TRBJ2-1; D might be TRBD1 (5 bases). V was cut by 1 base and J by 6 bases, with 23 bases left in between. The CDR3 is 18 residues long. Per germline, CDR1 SGHRS and CDR2 YFSETQ. The CDR3 loop is CASSLLGARGYNGNEQFF. DNA for the CDR3: TGCGCCAGCAGCTTGCTAGGGGCGCGCGGCTACAATGGCAATGAGCAGTTCTTC.

The chain is built from TRBV24-1 and TRBJ2-1; 11 nucleotides agree with TRBD2. V trimming: 1 base; J trimming: 2 bases; junction bases outside the gene matches: 3. The CDR3 is 17 amino acids. Germline CDR1 is KGHDR and CDR2 is SFDVKD. The CDR3 sequence: CATSDFGTSGTYNEQFF. As DNA, the CDR3 is TGTGCCACCAGTGATTTCGGGACTAGCGGAACCTACAATGAGCAGTTCTTC.

This rearrangement joins TRBV4-1 to TRBJ2-2; TRBD2 aligns across 12 bases. This CDR3 contains 19 residues. The trim removed 0 bases at V and 3 bases at J, leaving 8 bases unmatched. Germline CDR1 MGHRA, CDR2 YSYEKL. In DNA, the CDR3 is TGCGCCAGCAGCCAAGATTTCTCTAGCGGGAGGGATGACACCGGGGAGCTGTTTTTT. It specifies CASSQDFSSGRDDTGELFF.

The chain uses TRBV5-1 and TRBJ2-7; TRBD2 agrees at 7 bases. This CDR3 is built from 16 residues. The germline V gene encodes CDR1 SGHRS and CDR2 YFSETQ. The J segment lost 0 bases and the V segment lost 0 bases, leaving 6 bases of the junction unmatched. The CDR3 DNA follows: TGCGCCAGCAGCTTGGCCCCTAGCGGATACTCCTACGAGCAGTACTTC. Its protein product is CASSLAPSGYSYEQYF.

This clone was picked up a small number of times. The chain recombines TRBV5-6 with TRBJ2-1, with a tentative D call TRBD2 (6 bases). The CDR3 consists of 15 residues. V lost 0 bases and J 1 base, leaving 8 bases between the germline ends. The V gene's germline CDR1 is SGHDT and CDR2 YYEEEE. The CDR3 here is CASSLAGVSYNEQFF. The CDR3, as DNA: TGTGCCAGCAGCTTGGCGGGAGTGTCCTACAATGAGCAGTTCTTC.

V and J are TRBV27 and TRBJ1-4, with 7 bases matching TRBD1. Germline V gene sequence: CDR1 MNHEY, CDR2 SMNVEV (reference sequence). CDR3 length: 14 amino acids. J lost 7 bases, V lost 6 bases, and 8 bases had no gene match. The CDR3 sequence is CASRSTGQGEKLFF. The CDR3, as DNA: TGTGCCAGCAGGTCGACAGGGCAAGGTGAAAAACTGTTTTTT.

The CDR3 spells CAWSRGLGMNTEAFF. Written as DNA, the CDR3 is TGTGCCTGGAGTAGAGGGCTGGGAATGAACACTGAAGCTTTCTTT. The chain joins TRBV30 to TRBJ1-1, with D uncertain. This CDR3 has 15 residues. Germline V gene data show CDR1 as GTSNPN and CDR2 as SVGIG (reference sequence). Trimming took off 2 bases at V and 0 bases at J, with 13 bases between the two ends.

The V and J genes are TRBV6-5 and TRBJ2-3, with 8 bases identical to TRBD2. The V segment lost 2 bases and the J segment 4 bases; nucleotides outside the gene matches: 8. Germline V gene data show CDR1 as MNHEY and CDR2 as SVGAGI. CDR3 length: 16 amino acids. This CDR3 reads CASSYLLAGSPDTQYF. CDR3 bases: TGTGCCAGCAGTTACCTTTTAGCGGGGAGCCCAGATACGCAGTATTTT.

The chain combines TRBV4-3 with TRBJ1-3, with TRBD1 as a possible D gene (6 bases). Trimming cost V 0 bases and J 3 bases, with 15 bases left between them. This CDR3 is built from 17 residues. Germline loops: CDR1 LGHNA, CDR2 YSLEER. CDR3 residues: CASSQDTRAGVGNTIYF. CDR3 DNA: TGCGCCAGCAGCCAAGATACGAGGGCAGGGGTTGGAAACACCATATATTTT.

The chain employs TRBV9 and TRBJ2-7; the match to TRBD2 covers 12 bases. After removal of 4 bases from V and 4 bases from J, the junction contained 6 bases not matched to a gene. Germline V gene sequence: CDR1 SGDLS, CDR2 YYNGEE. The CDR3 runs 15 residues. The DNA of the CDR3 is TGTGCCAGCAGCCCAAGACTAGCGGGAGTGTACGAGCAGTACTTC. Translation gives CASSPRLAGVYEQYF. Complete variable domain (other parts from reference TRBV9 and TRBJ2-7): DSGVTQTPKHLITATGQRVTLRCSPRSGDLSVYWYQQSLDQGLQFLIQYYNGEERAKGNILERFSAQQFPDLHSELNLSSLELGDSALYFCASSPRLAGVYEQYFGPGTRLTVT.

The rearrangement uses TRBV7-9 and TRBJ1-2; 9 bases are a match to TRBD1. The CDR3 runs 15 residues. The junction had 7 bases not matched to a gene; V was cut back by 5 bases and J by 3 bases. The germline V gene encodes CDR1 SEHNR and CDR2 FQNEAQ (reference sequence). CDR3 amino acids: CASSPGTGSYYGYTF. The CDR3 DNA sequence: TGTGCCAGCAGCCCCGGGACAGGGTCTTACTATGGCTACACCTTC.